Each of the 12 T cell receptor beta chains below was sequenced from the same sample in a study of T cells after yellow fever vaccination. TCRdb re-called the 5' RACE reads through MiXCR, storing one row per CDR3 protein. Of about 350,000 distinct CDR3 sequences detected, over 4% appear once; the ten largest clones hold 20% to 25%. The sample was PBMCs, taken 5 days after the yellow fever booster vaccination. The receptor set was obtained from a man aged 18 to 29 who received the YFV17D yellow fever vaccine.

The gene calls are TRBV7-2 and TRBJ2-7; TRBD2 matches at 9 bases. V was pared by 5 bases and J by 4 bases, with 9 bases of the junction left unmatched. There are 15 residues in the CDR3. Per the germline V gene, CDR1 is SGHTA and CDR2 is FQGNSA. The DNA of the CDR3 is TGTGCCAGCAGCCTTCAATTAGCGGGGGTATACGAGCAGTACGTC. This codes for CASSLQLAGVYEQYV.

J is TRBJ2-3 and V is TRBV6-1, with 10 bases that match TRBD1. Germline CDR1 and CDR2: MNHNS and SASEGT. This CDR3 region has 17 residues. The V and J ends lost 0 bases and 1 base, in that order; junction bases with no gene match: 4. The CDR3 here is CASSEARQGAGTDTQYF. In DNA form, the CDR3 reads TGTGCCAGCAGTGAAGCTCGACAGGGGGCCGGCACAGATACGCAGTATTTT.

This clonotype was counted at least ten times. The chain joins TRBV7-2 to TRBJ2-1, with TRBD2 matching over 10 bases. Trimming cost V 2 bases and J 8 bases; bases outside gene matches: 6. CDR1 is SGHTA and CDR2 is FQGNSA in the germline V gene. The CDR3 covers 15 residues. This CDR3 is CASSLSSGGLYEQFF. CDR3 DNA sequence: TGTGCCAGCAGCTTAAGTAGCGGGGGGCTGTATGAGCAGTTCTTC.

The chain links TRBV6-2 or TRBV6-3 to TRBJ2-1; TRBD1 might be the D (7 bases). V was cut by 6 bases and J by 6 bases, with 24 bases left in between. Looked up from germline, CDR1 is MNHEY and CDR2 is SVGEGT. The CDR3 consists of 17 residues. The CDR3 nucleotides read TGTGCCAGCAGCTCATTGCGACAGGGACTGTTCGGCAATGAGCAGTTCTTC. Protein: CASSSLRQGLFGNEQFF.

The chain uses TRBV5-1 and TRBJ2-7, with D perhaps matching TRBD2 (5 bases). This CDR3 spans 14 amino acids. The germline V gene has CDR1 SGHRS and CDR2 YFSETQ. Trimming removed 3 bases from V and 0 bases from J, with 10 bases in between. This CDR3 is CASSYRRDSYEQYF. CDR3 nucleotide sequence: TGCGCCAGCAGCTACAGACGGGACTCCTACGAGCAGTACTTC.

The chain combines TRBV6-5 with TRBJ1-2; D is unresolved. V was shortened by 4 bases and J by 5 bases, with 17 bases between the two germline ends. This CDR3 spans 15 amino acids. Germline-derived CDR1 and CDR2 are MNHEY and SVGAGI. The CDR3 nucleotides read TGTGCCAGCAGTTTAAGAGCTGACCTTGGGTATGGCTACACCTTC. This gives the protein CASSLRADLGYGYTF.

This clonotype was detected a few times. The chain employs TRBV12-3 or TRBV12-4 and TRBJ1-6; D not certain. The CDR3 spans 13 residues. V lost 2 bases and J 6 bases, leaving 5 bases between the germline ends. For the CDR3, the DNA is TGTGCCAGCAGTTTAACAACTAATTCACCCCTCCACTTT. Protein: CASSLTTNSPLHF.

This clonotype was picked up a small number of times. CDR3: CASSLRGGQGGELFF. The CDR3 DNA is TGTGCCAGCAGCCTGAGAGGGGGCCAGGGCGGGGAGCTGTTTTTT. J is TRBJ2-2 and V is TRBV7-3; TRBD1 agrees at 7 bases. The CDR3 is made up of 15 amino acids. Germline CDR1 is SGHTA and CDR2 is FQGTGA. The J segment lost 7 bases and the V segment lost 5 bases, leaving 10 bases of the junction unmatched.

A few counts support this clonotype. V and J are TRBV19 and TRBJ2-7, with D tentatively TRBD2 (6 bases). The germline V and J ends were trimmed by 3 bases and 1 base, with 10 bases remaining between them. Germline V lookup: CDR1 LNHDA, CDR2 SQIVND (reference sequence). The CDR3 covers 14 residues. CDR3 DNA sequence: TGTGCCAGTAGTATCTCGGGGACTTCCTACGAGCAGTACTTC. It specifies CASSISGTSYEQYF. The whole variable domain, filled in from reference TRBV19 and TRBJ2-7, reads DGGITQSPKYLFRKEGQNVTLSCEQNLNHDAMYWYRQDPGQGLRLIYYSQIVNDFQKGDIAEGYSVSREKKESFPLTVTSAQKNPTAFYLCASSISGTSYEQYFGPGTRLTVT.

This clonotype was seen only a few times. The chain is built from TRBV6-1 and TRBJ1-2, with D possibly TRBD1 on 5 matching bases. Germline values: CDR1 MNHNS, CDR2 SASEGT. V lost 7 bases and J lost 1, with 19 bases in between. CDR3 length equals 16 residues. The CDR3 reads CASIPGRGLFNYGYTF. The CDR3 nucleotides are TGTGCCAGCATTCCGGGACGCGGCCTCTTTAACTATGGCTACACCTTC.

As DNA, the CDR3 is TGTGCCAGCAGCCGCACGTGGGAGAACACTGAAGCTTTCTTT. Residues: CASSRTWENTEAFF. The V and J genes are TRBV5-8 and TRBJ1-1; D gene uncertain. Germline CDR1 reads SGHTS; CDR2 reads YDEGEE. The CDR3 spans 14 residues. V lost 4 bases, J lost 1 base, and 11 bases lay in between.

This clonotype has ten or more counts. The chain links TRBV7-3 to TRBJ1-6, with 7 bases identical to TRBD1. V was clipped by 6 bases and J by 7 bases; unmatched bases: 6. CDR1 is SGHTA, CDR2 FQGTGA, per germline. This CDR3 comprises 14 residues. DNA for the CDR3: TGTGCCAGCAGTCCGGGACAGCCAAATTCACCCCTCCACTTT. Translation gives CASSPGQPNSPLHF.